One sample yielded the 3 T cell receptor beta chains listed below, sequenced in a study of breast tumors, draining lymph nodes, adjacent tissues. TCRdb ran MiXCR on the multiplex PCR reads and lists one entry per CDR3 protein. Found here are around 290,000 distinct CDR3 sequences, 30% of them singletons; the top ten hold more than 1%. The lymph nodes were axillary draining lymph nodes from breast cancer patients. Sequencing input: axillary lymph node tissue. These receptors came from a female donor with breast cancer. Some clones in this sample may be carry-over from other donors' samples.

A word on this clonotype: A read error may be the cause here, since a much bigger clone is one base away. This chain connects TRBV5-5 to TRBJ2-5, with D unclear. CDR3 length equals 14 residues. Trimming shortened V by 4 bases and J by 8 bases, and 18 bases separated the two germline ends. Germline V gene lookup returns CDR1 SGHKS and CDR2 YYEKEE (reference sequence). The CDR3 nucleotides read TGTGCCAGCAGCGCCGGAAGCGCTATTCGTACCCAGTACTTC. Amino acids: CASSAGSAIRTQYF.

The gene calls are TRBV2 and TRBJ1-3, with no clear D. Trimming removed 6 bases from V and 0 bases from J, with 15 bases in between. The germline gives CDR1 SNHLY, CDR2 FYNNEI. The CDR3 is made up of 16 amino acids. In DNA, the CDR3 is TGTGCCAGCAGCTCTCCCGGAGAGAGCTCTGGAAACACCATATATTTT. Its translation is CASSSPGESSGNTIYF.

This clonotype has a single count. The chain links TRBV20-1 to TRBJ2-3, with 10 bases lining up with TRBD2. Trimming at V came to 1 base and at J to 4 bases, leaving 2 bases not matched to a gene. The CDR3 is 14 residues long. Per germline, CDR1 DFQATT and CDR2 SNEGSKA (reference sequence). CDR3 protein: CSARGLAGPDTQYF. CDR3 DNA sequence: TGCAGTGCTAGAGGACTAGCGGGTCCAGATACGCAGTATTTT.